The source of this T cell receptor beta chain is a study of blood T cell repertoires in COVID-19. In the study overall: The United States, Italy and Spain supplied acute and convalescent COVID-19 samples. PBMCs, B-cell-depleted T cells, or T cells were the source of the cDNA or gDNA that made up the material.

Trimming took 4 bases from V and 5 from J, leaving 23 bases between them. The germline CDR1 and CDR2 sequences are KGHSH and LQKENI. The CDR3 is 17 amino acids. Original processing methods: Reference gene primer amplification in the assay estimated nucleated cell counts. Assay: immunoSEQ multiplex PCR; the TCRdb copy retains only in-frame clones and omits some. V, J and clone size are those of that table, while D and trimming were read from the DNA. The data contain about 200,000 clones, 70% to 90% of them singletons. This clonotype was obtained from a woman of 80 years or more with acute or convalescent COVID-19. Sequencing was done on a sample of peripheral blood. The chain couples TRBV18 to TRBJ1-1; tentative D call: TRBD1 (5 bases). The CDR3 spells CASSRGGARESWTEAFF. The CDR3 coding sequence is TGTGCCAGCTCACGAGGAGGGGCCAGGGAGAGTTGGACTGAAGCTTTCTTT.